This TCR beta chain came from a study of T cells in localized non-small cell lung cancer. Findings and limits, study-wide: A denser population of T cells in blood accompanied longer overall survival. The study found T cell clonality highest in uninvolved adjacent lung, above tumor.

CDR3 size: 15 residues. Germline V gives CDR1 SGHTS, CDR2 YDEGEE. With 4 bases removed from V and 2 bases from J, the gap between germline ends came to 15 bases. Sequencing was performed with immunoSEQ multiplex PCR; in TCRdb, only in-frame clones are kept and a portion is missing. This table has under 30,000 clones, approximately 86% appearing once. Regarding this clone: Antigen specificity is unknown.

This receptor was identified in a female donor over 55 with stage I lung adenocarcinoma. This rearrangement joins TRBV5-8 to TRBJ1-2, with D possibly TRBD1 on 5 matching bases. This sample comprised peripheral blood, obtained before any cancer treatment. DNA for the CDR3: TGTGCCAGCAGCAGGAGTGGGACGGTGAACTATGGCTACACCTTC. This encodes CASSRSGTVNYGYTF.